Reported below is one TCR beta chain. Its specific antigen is unknown. Base qualities are missing; no much larger clone stands one base away. These data originate in a study of Ad26.COV2.S vaccination and SARS-CoV-2 variants (dated by TCRdb to the early 2020s). The study in broad terms: Sequencing of the TCRbeta repertoire served to evaluate the specificity and breadth of SARS-CoV-2-reactive T cell receptors following Ad26.COV2.S vaccination. A total of 32 samples were included in the TCR-sequenced set, comprising around 19 Ad26.COV2.S vaccine recipients, 5 placebo recipients and 8 SARS-CoV-2 convalescent individuals. What the authors observed across the whole study: Compared with placebo recipients, Ad26.COV2.S recipients showed higher spike-specific TCR breadth (P = 0.0014). The authors noted that total T cell responses may have been underestimated by the TCR breadth and depth analyses. After vaccination, substantial breadth of spike-specific CD8+ and CD4+ T cell responses was reported. Non-spike TCR breadth was comparable between vaccine and placebo recipients, consistent with the vaccine containing only spike.

The V end gives up 4 bases and the J end 5 bases, leaving 3 bases in the junction not matched to a gene. The CDR3 numbers 14 residues from cysteine through phenylalanine. The only DNA kept is the CDR3, 42 bases in frame from the first base. CDR1 and CDR2, looked up from the germline V gene (reference sequence), are SGHAT and FQDESV. The time point label here, explained by the study, means: individuals recovered from natural SARS-CoV-2 infection. TCRbeta CDR3 regions were sequenced with the immunoSEQ Assay. After extraction, genomic DNA underwent amplification by bias-controlled multiplex PCR, followed by high-throughput sequencing. In the original analysis: To quantify the absolute abundance of every unique TCRbeta CDR3 region, sequences were collapsed and filtered. T cell fraction was estimated by normalization of TCRbeta template counts to usable DNA, with usable DNA being measured through amplification of reference genes present in all nucleated cells. Repertoire TCRs were annotated as SARS-CoV-2-specific by exact matching of V gene, CDR3 amino acid sequence and J gene to a known reactive TCR set. The reference SARS-CoV-2 TCR set came from MIRA and was filtered for enrichment in COVID-19-positive ImmuneCODE repertoires, removing public or cross-reactive TCRs. Using the MIRA antigens, annotated TCRs were further analysed by specific ORF or by position within an ORF. Breadth was defined as annotated unique rearrangements over total unique productive rearrangements; depth was the summed frequency of those rearrangements. Two-sided Wilcoxon rank-sum tests were applied when comparing TCR breadth between groups. TCRdb's version of the immuneACCESS table is confined to in-frame rearrangements and falls short of the full clone set. An unresolved V gene accounts for under half of the shortfall where checked; the remainder is of unknown origin. V, J and clone size are those of that table, while D and trimming were read from the DNA. This sample lists about 180,000 clones; around 88% were detected once. Less than 6% of the sample belongs to the ten largest clones.

The material sequenced was peripheral blood, taken after recovery from COVID-19. This sequence was found in a human donor who had recovered from COVID-19. Recombination joined TRBV11-1 with TRBJ2-7; 12 central nucleotides agree with TRBD2. The CDR3 loop reads CASSWTSGNDEQYF. The nucleotide sequence reads as follows: TGTGCCAGCAGCTGGACTAGCGGGAACGACGAGCAGTACTTC.